This entry lists 10 T cell receptor beta chains sequenced from one sample in a study of cytomegalovirus exposure and HLA in healthy donors. Here immunoSEQ multiplex PCR was the method, and the copy in TCRdb shows in-frame clones only, minus some. The sample includes 300,000 to 350,000 clones, approximately 91% of them seen just once. The sequenced material came from PBMCs. These receptors were collected from a man aged 30-40 years in good health and CMV-seronegative.

This clone has just a few counts. V gene TRBV29-1 combines with J gene TRBJ1-2, with a tentative D call TRBD1 (6 bases). V was trimmed by 3 bases and J by 8 bases, leaving 16 bases between them. This CDR3 has 13 amino acids. CDR1 SQVTM and CDR2 ANQGSEA come from the germline V gene. CDR3 sequence: CSVDGYRAGGYTF. In DNA form, the CDR3 reads TGCAGCGTTGACGGGTACAGGGCGGGCGGCTACACCTTC.

The chain is built from TRBV6-5 and TRBJ1-2; 9 nucleotides align to TRBD1. V lost 2 bases, J lost 4 bases, and 5 bases stayed unmatched. CDR3 size: 15 residues. Germline CDR1 and CDR2: MNHEY and SVGAGI. CDR3 protein: CASSYRLTGGYGYTF. CDR3 bases: TGTGCCAGCAGTTACAGACTGACAGGGGGCTATGGCTACACCTTC.

The chain recombines TRBV6-6 with TRBJ2-7, with D uncertain. The CDR3 is 12 amino acids. V lost 2 bases to trimming and J lost 3 bases, with 5 bases between them. Germline V gene sequence: CDR1 MNHNY, CDR2 SVGAGI (reference sequence). CDR3 in amino acids: CASSYPSYEQYF. The DNA of the CDR3 is TGTGCCAGCAGTTACCCCAGCTACGAGCAGTACTTC.

This clone was seen once. V is TRBV4-1 and J is TRBJ1-1, with D maybe TRBD1 (5 bases). CDR3 length equals 15 residues. Trimming removed 4 bases from V and 2 bases from J, with 14 bases in between. Germline V gene lookup returns CDR1 MGHRA and CDR2 YSYEKL. CDR3 bases: TGCGCCAGCAGCCGGGGCTACAGCTCAAACACTGAAGCTTTCTTT. It encodes CASSRGYSSNTEAFF.

This clone has just a few counts. Other DNA sequences in this sample translate to the same CDR3. The chain recombines TRBV2 with TRBJ1-4, with no clear D. Trimming removed 1 base at V and 7 bases at J, with 4 bases between. Germline CDR1 is SNHLY and CDR2 is FYNNEI. The CDR3 contains 12 residues. CDR3 bases: TGTGCCAGCAGTGAAGGCGGTGAAAAACTGTTTTTT. Protein product: CASSEGGEKLFF. Full variable domain (remainder filled in from reference TRBV2 and TRBJ1-4): EPEVTQTPSHQVTQMGQEVILRCVPISNHLYFYWYRQILGQKVEFLVSFYNNEISEKSEIFDDQFSVERPDGSNFTLKIRSTKLEDSAMYFCASSEGGEKLFFGSGTQLSVL.

The rearrangement uses TRBV4-1 and TRBJ2-5; D gene ambiguous. Germline V CDR1 and CDR2: MGHRA, YSYEKL. Deletions cut 0 bases from V and 1 base from J, with 9 bases between. The CDR3 runs to 15 residues. The CDR3 DNA sequence: TGCGCCAGCAGCCAAGAGAAGGAGTTCCAAGAGACCCAGTACTTC. This encodes CASSQEKEFQETQYF.

The chain combines TRBV7-6 with TRBJ2-3, with TRBD2 matching over 10 bases. The J segment lost 6 bases and the V segment lost 5 bases, leaving 5 bases of the junction unmatched. CDR3 size: 14 residues. Germline values: CDR1 SGHVS, CDR2 FNYEAQ. CDR3 nucleotides: TGTGCCAGCAGCCAGAGCGGGGGGGCTGATACGCAGTATTTT. Encoded protein: CASSQSGGADTQYF.

In nucleotides, the CDR3 is TGTGCCAGCAGCCAATTCGACATCACCATTCAGTACTTC. Its translation is CASSQFDITIQYF. J is TRBJ2-4 and V is TRBV16, with unresolved D. This CDR3 has 13 residues. Trimming shortened V by 1 base and J by 9 bases, and 10 bases separated the two germline ends. Germline V gene sequence: CDR1 KGHSY, CDR2 FQNENV.

This clone has a handful of counts. CDR3 protein: CASRPDRGDSPLHF. The CDR3 DNA sequence: TGTGCCAGCAGACCCGACAGGGGTGATTCACCCCTCCACTTT. V is TRBV27 and J is TRBJ1-6; TRBD1 matches 8 bases. Germline trimming cut 6 bases from V and 8 bases from J; bases unmatched to any gene: 6. Germline values: CDR1 MNHEY, CDR2 SMNVEV (reference sequence). There are 14 residues in the CDR3.

The chain links TRBV4-1 to TRBJ1-1; D is possibly TRBD1 (6 bases). V lost 2 bases and J lost 5, with 9 bases in between. CDR3 length equals 13 residues. The germline V gene encodes CDR1 MGHRA and CDR2 YSYEKL. DNA of the CDR3: TGCGCCAGCAGCCAAAACAGGGTTACTGAAGCTTTCTTT. Protein sequence: CASSQNRVTEAFF.